The clone carrying this T cell receptor beta chain appeared once. What it binds is not known. This specimen belongs to a study of cytomegalovirus exposure and HLA in healthy donors. Trimming shortened V by 6 bases and J by 7 bases, and 19 bases separated the two germline ends. The germline V gene encodes CDR1 SGHDT and CDR2 YYEEEE. The CDR3 covers 15 residues. Findings of the study overall: A later analysis linked a missense DCLRE1C variant to TCR beta V- and J-gene trimming. The investigators catalogued 150 to 200 TCR beta chains as cytomegalovirus-associated. Highly shared variants forming one cluster were likely a sequencing artifact.

The PCR ran on 60 Vbeta and 13 Jbeta primers. Clones were read by immunoSEQ multiplex PCR, and TCRdb kept only the in-frame ones, dropping some. The sample carries around 36,000 clones, around 81% recorded once. J is TRBJ2-2 and V is TRBV5-6, with a possible D match to TRBD2 (7 bases). This sequence was found in a woman aged 40 to 49 in good health and CMV-seronegative. The sequenced sample was PBMCs. This CDR3 reads CASNPGGHRDGELFF. The CDR3 DNA is TGTGCCAGCAATCCGGGGGGCCACCGGGACGGGGAGCTGTTTTTT.